The clone carrying this T cell receptor (beta chain) appeared a few times. This record comes from a study of beta chain features in type 1 diabetes. V was cut by 2 bases and J by 3 bases, with 16 bases left in between. The germline gives CDR1 MDHEN, CDR2 SYDVKM. The CDR3 covers 16 residues. Reverse transcribing all isolated RNA meant expressed TCRB transcripts were sequenced. Sequenced by immunoSEQ multiplex PCR; TCRdb stores in-frame clones only, minus some. The sample has 150,000 or so clones, approximately 9.2% seen once; the top ten hold 0.55% to 0.85%. By way of CD45RO/CCR7/CD25/CD127/CD95/CD27, the CD4+ regulatory, stem cell-like memory, central memory and naive cells were sorted.

The V and J genes are TRBV28 and TRBJ1-2; tentative D call: TRBD1 (6 bases). This receptor was obtained from a man younger than 30 in good health. What was sequenced was central memory CD4+ T cells from blood. The DNA of the CDR3 is TGTGCCAGCAGTTTACGGTCGGGGGGCTTAGACTATGGCTACACCTTC. Residues: CASSLRSGGLDYGYTF.